This entry lists 15 T cell receptor beta chains sequenced from one sample in a study of high-grade serous ovarian cancer treatment subgroups. Tumor samples were obtained before definitive surgery or chemotherapy. Method: immunoSEQ multiplex PCR; TCRdb's copy keeps in-frame clones and lacks some. The sample lists approximately 6,000 clones, around 75% occurring once. Sequenced sample: tumor tissue. Receptors were obtained from a human donor with high-grade serous ovarian cancer.

The V gene is TRBV5-5, the J gene TRBJ2-5, with 10 bases fitting TRBD1. J lost 7 bases, V lost 5 bases, and 11 bases had no gene match. The CDR3 loop spans 15 amino acids. CDR1 and CDR2 from the germline V gene are SGHKS and YYEKEE (reference sequence). CDR3 in amino acids: CASRGVTGGAGTQYF. For the CDR3, the DNA is TGTGCCAGCAGGGGTGTGACAGGGGGCGCGGGGACCCAGTACTTC.

The gene calls are TRBV5-8 and TRBJ2-2, with TRBD1 matching 7 bases. CDR1 SGHTS and CDR2 YDEGEE come from the germline V gene. This CDR3 region has 15 residues. V shed 4 bases and J 1 base; nucleotides not matched to a gene: 4. The CDR3 sequence: CASSGRGRNTGELFF. In DNA form, the CDR3 reads TGTGCCAGCAGCGGAAGGGGGCGGAACACCGGGGAGCTGTTTTTT. The complete variable domain, with remaining parts taken from reference TRBV5-8 and TRBJ2-2, reads EAGVTQSPTHLIKTRGQQATLRCSPISGHTSVYWYQQALGLGLQFLLWYDEGEERNRGNFPPRFSGRQFPNYSSELNVNALELEDSALYLCASSGRGRNTGELFFGEGSRLTVL.

Relative to its sample, this clone is medium-sized. The gene calls are TRBV5-5 and TRBJ2-7; 9 bases map to TRBD1. The V gene end was trimmed by 4 bases and the J gene end by 2 bases; junction bases not matched to a gene: 4. The CDR3 sequence is 14 residues long. Per germline, CDR1 SGHKS and CDR2 YYEKEE (reference sequence). CDR3 amino acids: CASSLDRGTYEQYF. The CDR3 DNA reads as TGTGCCAGCAGCCTGGACAGGGGTACCTACGAGCAGTACTTC.

The chain links TRBV6-1 to TRBJ2-1; no firm D call. Germline lookup yields CDR1 MNHNS and CDR2 SASEGT. This CDR3 has 15 residues. Trimming left V 6 bases short and J 0 bases short, with 12 bases between. The DNA for the CDR3 is TGTGCCAGCAGGGCGACCCAGAGCTCCTACAATGAGCAGTTCTTC. Protein sequence: CASRATQSSYNEQFF.

The chain has TRBV6-6 and TRBJ1-4, with 8 bases lining up with TRBD1. From germline, CDR1 is MNHNY and CDR2 SVGAGI (reference sequence). The CDR3 covers 15 residues. V lost 5 bases to trimming and J lost 8 bases; unmatched junction nucleotides: 10. The CDR3 DNA sequence: TGTGCCAGCAGTGCCGGGACAGGCGCGGAAGAAAAACTGTTTTTT. Translating gives CASSAGTGAEEKLFF.

The chain couples TRBV6-6 to TRBJ2-1; a possible D gene is TRBD1 (5 bases). CDR1 and CDR2 from the germline V gene are MNHNY and SVGAGI (reference sequence). CDR3 size: 14 residues. V was trimmed by 0 bases and J by 4 bases, leaving 7 bases between them. The chain's CDR3 is CASSYSQGYNEQFF. CDR3 coding DNA: TGTGCCAGCAGTTACTCGCAGGGATACAATGAGCAGTTCTTC.

This clone was seen a single time. The chain has TRBV7-8 and TRBJ1-1; TRBD1 is a possible D gene (6 bases). The germline V gene encodes CDR1 SGHVS and CDR2 FQNEAQ. CDR3 length equals 15 residues. V lost 2 bases and J lost 5, with 15 bases in between. Here the CDR3 DNA reads TGTGCCAGCAGCTTATCAGAGGGGGGGAGGACTGAAGCTTTCTTT. Encoded protein: CASSLSEGGRTEAFF. Complete variable domain (other parts from reference TRBV7-8 and TRBJ1-1): GAGVSQSPRYKVAKRGQDVALRCDPISGHVSLFWYQQALGQGPEFLTYFQNEAQLDKSGLPSDRFFAERPEGSVSTLKIQRTQQEDSAVYLCASSLSEGGRTEAFFGQGTRLTVV.

V is TRBV5-8 and J is TRBJ2-1; 11 bases align to TRBD2. The germline CDR1 and CDR2 sequences are SGHTS and YDEGEE. V dropped 2 bases and J dropped 2; count of bases not matched to a gene: 3. The CDR3 is made up of 16 amino acids. The CDR3 bases are TGTGCCAGCAGCTTTACTAGCGGGGGAGCCTACAATGAGCAGTTCTTC. Protein product: CASSFTSGGAYNEQFF.

The rearrangement joins TRBV28 to TRBJ2-3; 11 bases fit TRBD2. The CDR3 sequence is 20 residues long. Germline V gene sequence: CDR1 MDHEN, CDR2 SYDVKM. V lost 6 bases and J lost 0; bases outside the gene matches: 17. The CDR3 here is CASSVLRGSGRVLSTDTQYF. The CDR3 nucleotides read TGTGCCAGCAGCGTCTTACGGGGTAGCGGGAGGGTCCTTAGCACAGATACGCAGTATTTT.

The chain employs TRBV5-1 and TRBJ2-1; the match to TRBD2 covers 12 bases. Germline V lookup: CDR1 SGHRS, CDR2 YFSETQ. The CDR3 loop spans 15 amino acids. J gave up 10 bases and V 4 bases, and 9 bases lay outside the gene matches. In nucleotides, the CDR3 is TGCGCCAGCAGCCCGCTAGCGGGAGGGTCCTGGGAGCAGTTCTTC. Protein product: CASSPLAGGSWEQFF.

The genes are TRBV7-9 and TRBJ2-1, with 8 positions matching TRBD2. The CDR3 length is 16 residues. From germline, CDR1 is SEHNR and CDR2 FQNEAQ (reference sequence). V dropped 5 bases and J dropped 8; count of bases not matched to a gene: 14. CDR3 protein: CASSRIAGSYSDEQFF. As DNA, the CDR3 is TGTGCCAGCAGCCGGATAGCGGGGTCCTACTCGGATGAGCAGTTCTTC. Full variable domain (missing parts from reference TRBV7-9 and TRBJ2-1): DTGVSQNPRHKITKRGQNVTFRCDPISEHNRLYWYRQTLGQGPEFLTYFQNEAQLEKSRLLSDRFSAERPKGSFSTLEIQRTEQGDSAMYLCASSRIAGSYSDEQFFGPGTRLTVL.

The chain combines TRBV10-1 with TRBJ1-3; 7 bases are a match to TRBD1. The junction had 14 bases not matched to a gene; V was cut back by 9 bases and J by 0 bases. CDR1 WNHNN and CDR2 SYGVQD come from the germline V gene (reference sequence). The CDR3 is 17 amino acids. The CDR3 protein is CASPSRGQQSSGNTIYF. CDR3 DNA: TGCGCCAGTCCGAGTAGGGGACAGCAGAGCTCTGGAAACACCATATATTTT.

The chain has TRBV5-1 and TRBJ2-3, with D possibly TRBD2 on 5 matching bases. CDR3 length equals 15 residues. From germline, CDR1 is SGHRS and CDR2 YFSETQ. The germline V and J ends were trimmed by 2 bases and 3 bases, with 13 bases remaining between them. The CDR3 loop reads CASSLTARGTDTQYF. CDR3 bases: TGCGCCAGCAGCTTAACAGCGCGAGGGACAGATACGCAGTATTTT.

This chain uses TRBV7-8 with TRBJ2-2; D perhaps matches TRBD1 (6 bases). Trimming took 8 bases from V and 1 from J, leaving 8 bases between them. CDR1 and CDR2 from the germline V gene are SGHVS and FQNEAQ. The CDR3 totals 13 residues. The CDR3 bases are TGTGCCAGCGGACAGCGGAACACCGGGGAGCTGTTTTTT. Translated, it gives CASGQRNTGELFF.

The genes are TRBV19 and TRBJ1-5, with D possibly being TRBD1 (6 bases). Germline CDR1 LNHDA, CDR2 SQIVND (reference sequence). The CDR3 contains 15 residues. The V end was cut by 5 bases, the J end by 2 bases, with 13 bases between. This CDR3 reads CASSPRTAGNQPQHF. The CDR3 DNA follows: TGTGCCAGTAGTCCCCGGACAGCTGGCAATCAGCCCCAGCATTTT.